A single sample gave rise to the 14 T cell receptor beta chains below, sequenced in a study of cytomegalovirus exposure and HLA in healthy donors. The PCR employed 60 Vbeta primers together with 13 Jbeta primers. Profiling relied on immunoSEQ multiplex PCR, and the TCRdb table lists in-frame clones only, not all of them. The sample carries about 130,000 clones, around 69% recorded once. The specimen was PBMCs. These receptors were taken from a human donor in good health.

The chain combines TRBV6-5 with TRBJ1-2; possible D gene TRBD1, 6 bases. The CDR3 covers 15 residues. V was shortened by 0 bases and J by 8 bases, with 16 bases between the two germline ends. Per germline, CDR1 MNHEY and CDR2 SVGAGI. The CDR3 sequence is CASSYSTAGAGGYTF. The CDR3 DNA follows: TGTGCCAGCAGTTACTCGACCGCGGGGGCGGGAGGCTACACCTTC.

The V gene is TRBV11-2, the J gene TRBJ1-1; 7 positions agree with TRBD1. Germline lookup yields CDR1 SGHAT and CDR2 FQNNGV. V lost 3 bases and J lost 10; bases outside the gene matches: 11. This CDR3 is built from 14 residues. The CDR3 region has the DNA TGTGCCAGCAGCTTCGGGACAGCCCGACGTGGAGCTTTCTTT. It translates to CASSFGTARRGAFF.

This clone was counted only a few times. This chain connects TRBV19 to TRBJ2-3; 9 positions agree with TRBD1. The CDR3 consists of 14 residues. The ends lost 5 bases at V and 6 bases at J; junction bases unmatched: 6. CDR1 LNHDA and CDR2 SQIVND come from the germline V gene (reference sequence). In DNA, the CDR3 is TGTGCCAGTAGTGTACAGGGGGCCTGGGATACGCAGTATTTT. This translates into CASSVQGAWDTQYF.

V and J are TRBV7-2 and TRBJ1-1; D remains ambiguous. Germline V gives CDR1 SGHTA, CDR2 FQGNSA. V was pared by 4 bases and J by 6 bases, with 12 bases between. This CDR3 is 13 amino acids long. The CDR3 spells CASSWWMESEAFF. The CDR3 coding sequence is TGTGCCAGCAGCTGGTGGATGGAGTCTGAAGCTTTCTTT.

V and J are TRBV4-1 and TRBJ2-7, with 9 bases matching TRBD2. Germline V gene lookup returns CDR1 MGHRA and CDR2 YSYEKL. The CDR3 is 15 residues long. V dropped 3 bases and J dropped 3; count of bases not matched to a gene: 6. The CDR3 DNA sequence: TGCGCCAGCAGCCACTTCGAAGCGGGAGGCTACGAGCAGTACTTC. Translating it yields CASSHFEAGGYEQYF.

The chain carries TRBV6-4 and TRBJ2-3; 12 positions agree with TRBD2. The germline V gene has CDR1 MRHNA and CDR2 SNTAGT. J lost 6 bases, V lost 5 bases, and 6 bases had no gene match. The CDR3 is made up of 15 amino acids. CDR3 bases: TGTGCCAGCAGTACCCTAGCGGGAGGGCCCGATACGCAGTATTTT. It yields the protein CASSTLAGGPDTQYF.

The chain is built from TRBV7-2 and TRBJ2-3; D not certain. This CDR3 is built from 14 residues. V was cut by 1 base and J by 4 bases, with 9 bases left in between. Germline V gene sequence: CDR1 SGHTA, CDR2 FQGNSA. The CDR3 nucleotides are TGTGCCAGCAGCTTAGAGCTAGTCTCAGATACGCAGTATTTT. It translates to CASSLELVSDTQYF. Looking up the rest from reference TRBV7-2 and TRBJ2-3 gives the full variable domain: GAGVSQSPSNKVTEKGKDVELRCDPISGHTALYWYRQSLGQGLEFLIYFQGNSAPDKSGLPSDRFSAERTGGSVSTLTIQRTQQEDSAVYLCASSLELVSDTQYFGPGTRLTVL.

The V call is TRBV10-3, the J call TRBJ2-5; 7 bases map to TRBD2. The DNA end favors TRBJ2-7, so the J call may be wrong. The CDR3 extends over 14 amino acids. Germline values: CDR1 ENHRY, CDR2 SYGVKD. CDR3: CAIGGDVRDHEQYF. CDR3 coding DNA: TGTGCCATCGGGGGGGATGTTAGGGATCACGAGCAGTACTTC.

With regard to this clone: Other nucleotide sequences in the sample specify the same CDR3. CDR3 coding DNA: TGTGCCAGCAGCTTGTTTTTGGGGGGGCGCGAGTCCTACGAGCAGTACTTC. Residues: CASSLFLGGRESYEQYF. The V call is TRBV5-5, the J call TRBJ2-7, with TRBD2 as a possible D gene (7 bases). Germline loops: CDR1 SGHKS, CDR2 YYEKEE (reference sequence). V lost 1 base and J lost 1, with 18 bases in between. The length of the CDR3 is 17 residues.

In its sample, this clone was seen once. CDR3 residues: CASSRIRGGAEAFF. CDR3 bases: TGTGCCAGCAGTCGAATCCGTGGAGGGGCTGAAGCTTTCTTT. This sequence joins TRBV28 and TRBJ1-1, with D possibly matching TRBD1 (5 bases). Germline lookup yields CDR1 MDHEN and CDR2 SYDVKM. V was pared by 5 bases and J by 6 bases, with 16 bases between. The CDR3 runs 14 residues.

This clone appeared a few times. A read error may produce the germline difference seen at one junction end. The J gene is TRBJ2-7, the V gene TRBV7-9; maybe TRBD2 (5 bases). The CDR3 is 13 amino acids. Germline CDR1 is SEHNR and CDR2 is FQNEAQ (reference sequence). This CDR3 reads CSSSLDGPGGQYF. As DNA, the CDR3 is TGTTCCAGCAGCTTGGACGGTCCTGGAGGGCAGTACTTC.

This clone appeared a few times. V gene TRBV6-4 combines with J gene TRBJ2-1, with 9 bases matching TRBD2. There are 15 residues in the CDR3. Trimming cost V 3 bases and J 6 bases; bases outside gene matches: 6. Looked up from germline, CDR1 is MRHNA and CDR2 is SNTAGT. In DNA, the CDR3 is TGTGCCAGCAGTGAAGGCGGGGGGGGATTCAATGAGCAGTTCTTC. Residues: CASSEGGGGFNEQFF.

CDR3 residues: CASSDPTGGGLNEKLFF. The CDR3, as DNA: TGTGCCAGCAGCGACCCGACAGGGGGCGGACTTAATGAAAAACTGTTTTTT. The chain joins TRBV9 to TRBJ1-4; 10 nucleotides align to TRBD1. Trimming cost V 3 bases and J 4 bases; bases outside gene matches: 9. This CDR3 has 17 residues. From germline, CDR1 is SGDLS and CDR2 YYNGEE. Using reference TRBV9 and TRBJ1-4 for the parts outside the CDR3, the full variable domain is DSGVTQTPKHLITATGQRVTLRCSPRSGDLSVYWYQQSLDQGLQFLIQYYNGEERAKGNILERFSAQQFPDLHSELNLSSLELGDSALYFCASSDPTGGGLNEKLFFGSGTQLSVL.

This clone was counted between two and nine times. V is TRBV5-4 and J is TRBJ1-3; 7 nucleotides line up with TRBD1. V shed 0 bases, J shed 9 bases, and the junction held 12 bases outside the gene matches. CDR3 length: 16 amino acids. Germline CDR1 is SGHNT and CDR2 is YYREEE (reference sequence). The DNA of the CDR3 is TGTGCCAGCAGCTTGGGCCCGGACAGGATAGGAGCCACCATATATTTT. Its protein is CASSLGPDRIGATIYF.